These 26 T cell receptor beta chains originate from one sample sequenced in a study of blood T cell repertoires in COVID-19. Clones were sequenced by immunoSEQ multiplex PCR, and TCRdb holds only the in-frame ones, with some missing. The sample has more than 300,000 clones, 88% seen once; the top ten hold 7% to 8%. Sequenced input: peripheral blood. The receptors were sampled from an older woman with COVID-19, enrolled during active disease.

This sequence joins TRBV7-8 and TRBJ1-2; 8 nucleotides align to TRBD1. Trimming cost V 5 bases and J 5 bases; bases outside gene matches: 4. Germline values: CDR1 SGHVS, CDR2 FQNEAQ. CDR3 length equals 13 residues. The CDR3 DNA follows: TGTGCCAGCAGCGAACGGACAGGGTATGGCTACACCTTC. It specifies CASSERTGYGYTF.

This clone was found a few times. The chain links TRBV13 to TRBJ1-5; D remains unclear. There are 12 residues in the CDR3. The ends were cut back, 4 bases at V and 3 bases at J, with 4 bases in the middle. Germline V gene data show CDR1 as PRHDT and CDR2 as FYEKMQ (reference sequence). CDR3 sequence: CASSSNNQPQHF. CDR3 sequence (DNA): TGTGCCAGCAGCTCCAACAATCAGCCCCAGCATTTT.

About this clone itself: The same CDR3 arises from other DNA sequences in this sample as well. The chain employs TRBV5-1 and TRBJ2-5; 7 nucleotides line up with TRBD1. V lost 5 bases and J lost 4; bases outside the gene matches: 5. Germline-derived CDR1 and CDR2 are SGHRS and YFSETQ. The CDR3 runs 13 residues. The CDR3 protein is CASSLPGGETQYF. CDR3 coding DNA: TGCGCCAGCAGTCTCCCAGGGGGAGAGACCCAGTACTTC.

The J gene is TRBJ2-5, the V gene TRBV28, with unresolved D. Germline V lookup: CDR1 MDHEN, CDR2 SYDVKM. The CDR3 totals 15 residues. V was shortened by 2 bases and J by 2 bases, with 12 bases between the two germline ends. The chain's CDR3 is CASSLGSTPQETQYF. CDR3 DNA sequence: TGTGCCAGCAGTTTAGGCAGTACGCCGCAAGAGACCCAGTACTTC.

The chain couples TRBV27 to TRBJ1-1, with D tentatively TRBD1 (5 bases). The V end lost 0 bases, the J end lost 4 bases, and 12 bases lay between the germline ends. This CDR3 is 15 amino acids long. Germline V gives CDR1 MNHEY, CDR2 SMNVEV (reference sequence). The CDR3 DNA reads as TGTGCCAGCAGTTTATCGGGCAGGGCGACCACTGAAGCTTTCTTT. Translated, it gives CASSLSGRATTEAFF.

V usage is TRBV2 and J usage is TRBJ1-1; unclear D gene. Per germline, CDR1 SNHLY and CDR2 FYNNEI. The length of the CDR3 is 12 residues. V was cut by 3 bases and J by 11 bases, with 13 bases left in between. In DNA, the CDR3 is TGTGCCAGCAGTGACCTGGAGGTGCCGGCTTTCTTT. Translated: CASSDLEVPAFF.

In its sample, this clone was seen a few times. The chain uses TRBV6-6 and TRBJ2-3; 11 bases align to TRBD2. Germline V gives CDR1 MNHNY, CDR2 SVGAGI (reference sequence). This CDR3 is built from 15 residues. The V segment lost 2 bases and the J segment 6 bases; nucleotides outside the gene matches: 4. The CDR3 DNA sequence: TGTGCCAGCAGTTACGGTGCTAGCGGGGGGGATACGCAGTATTTT. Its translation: CASSYGASGGDTQYF.

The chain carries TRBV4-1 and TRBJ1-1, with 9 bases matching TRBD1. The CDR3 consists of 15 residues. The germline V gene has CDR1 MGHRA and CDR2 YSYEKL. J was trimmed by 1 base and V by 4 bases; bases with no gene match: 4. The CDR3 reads CASSRGQGSNTEAFF. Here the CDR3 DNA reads TGCGCCAGCAGCCGGGGACAGGGTTCGAACACTGAAGCTTTCTTT.

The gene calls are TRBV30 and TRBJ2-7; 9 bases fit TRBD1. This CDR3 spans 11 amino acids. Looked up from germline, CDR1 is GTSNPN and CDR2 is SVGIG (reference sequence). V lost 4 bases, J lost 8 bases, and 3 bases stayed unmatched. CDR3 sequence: CAWKGTGKQYF. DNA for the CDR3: TGTGCCTGGAAAGGGACAGGGAAGCAGTACTTC.

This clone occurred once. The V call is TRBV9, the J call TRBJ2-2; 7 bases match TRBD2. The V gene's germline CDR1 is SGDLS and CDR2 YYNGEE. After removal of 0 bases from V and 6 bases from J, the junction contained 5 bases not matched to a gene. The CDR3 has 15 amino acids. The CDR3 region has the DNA TGTGCCAGCAGCGTAGGGGCTAGCGGTGCCGGGGAGCTGTTTTTT. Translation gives CASSVGASGAGELFF.

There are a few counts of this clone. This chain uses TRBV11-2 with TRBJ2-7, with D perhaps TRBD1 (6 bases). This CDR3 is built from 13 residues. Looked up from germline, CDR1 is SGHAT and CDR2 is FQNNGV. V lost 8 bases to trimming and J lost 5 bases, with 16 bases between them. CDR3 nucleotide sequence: TGTGCCAGCGGAATTACAGGGCCCGACGAGCAGTACTTC. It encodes CASGITGPDEQYF.

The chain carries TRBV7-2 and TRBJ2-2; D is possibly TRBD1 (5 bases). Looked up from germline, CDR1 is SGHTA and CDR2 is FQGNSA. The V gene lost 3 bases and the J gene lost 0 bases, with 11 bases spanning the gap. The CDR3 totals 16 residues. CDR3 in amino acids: CASSFMTVTNTGELFF. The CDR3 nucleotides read TGTGCCAGCAGCTTTATGACAGTAACGAACACCGGGGAGCTGTTTTTT.

The CDR3 bases are TGTGCCGCCAGTGTTGGACAGATTTCTTCCTACAATGAGCAGTTCTTC. It encodes CAASVGQISSYNEQFF. The chain uses TRBV19 and TRBJ2-1; a weak D match, TRBD1 (6 bases). CDR3 length: 16 residues. CDR1 and CDR2 from the germline V gene are LNHDA and SQIVND (reference sequence). V was pared by 11 bases and J by 1 base, with 21 bases between. Variable domain in full (rest from reference TRBV19 and TRBJ2-1): DGGITQSPKYLFRKEGQNVTLSCEQNLNHDAMYWYRQDPGQGLRLIYYSQIVNDFQKGDIAEGYSVSREKKESFPLTVTSAQKNPTAFYLCAASVGQISSYNEQFFGPGTRLTVL.

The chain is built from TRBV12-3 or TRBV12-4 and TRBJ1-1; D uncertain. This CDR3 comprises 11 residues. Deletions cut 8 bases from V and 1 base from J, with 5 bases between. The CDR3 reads CASGPNTEAFF. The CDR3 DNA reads TGTGCCAGCGGGCCGAACACTGAAGCTTTCTTT.

CDR3 bases: TGTGCCACCAGTGAAGGGGCCACCTATGGCTACACCTTC. Amino acids: CATSEGATYGYTF. V usage is TRBV24-1 and J usage is TRBJ1-2; weak D call: TRBD1 (5 bases). Germline V gene sequence: CDR1 KGHDR, CDR2 SFDVKD. This CDR3 spans 13 amino acids. Trimming pared 4 bases from V and 4 bases from J, leaving 9 bases between.

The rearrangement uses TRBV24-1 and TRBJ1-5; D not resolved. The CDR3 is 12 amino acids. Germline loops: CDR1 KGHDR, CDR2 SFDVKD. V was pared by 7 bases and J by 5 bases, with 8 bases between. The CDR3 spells CATSSRDQPQHF. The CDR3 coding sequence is TGTGCCACCAGCTCGAGGGATCAGCCCCAGCATTTT.

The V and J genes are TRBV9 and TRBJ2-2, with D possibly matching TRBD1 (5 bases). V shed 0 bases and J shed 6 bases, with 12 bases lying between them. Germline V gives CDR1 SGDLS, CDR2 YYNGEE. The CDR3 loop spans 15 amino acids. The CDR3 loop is CASSVEGRDPGELFF. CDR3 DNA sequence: TGTGCCAGCAGCGTAGAAGGCAGGGATCCCGGGGAGCTGTTTTTT.

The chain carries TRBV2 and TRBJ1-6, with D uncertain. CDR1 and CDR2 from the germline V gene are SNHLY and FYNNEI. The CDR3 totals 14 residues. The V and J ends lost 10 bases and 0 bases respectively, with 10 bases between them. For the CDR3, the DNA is TGTGCCACAAGAGGGAGCTCCTATAATTCACCCCTCCACTTT. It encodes CATRGSSYNSPLHF. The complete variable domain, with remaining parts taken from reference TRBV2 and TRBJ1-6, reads EPEVTQTPSHQVTQMGQEVILRCVPISNHLYFYWYRQILGQKVEFLVSFYNNEISEKSEIFDDQFSVERPDGSNFTLKIRSTKLEDSAMYFCATRGSSYNSPLHFGNGTRLTVT.

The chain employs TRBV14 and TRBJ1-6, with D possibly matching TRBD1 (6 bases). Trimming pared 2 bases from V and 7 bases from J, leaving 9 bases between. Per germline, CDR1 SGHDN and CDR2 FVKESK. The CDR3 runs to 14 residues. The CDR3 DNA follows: TGTGCCAGCAGCCAACGGGACACCAATTCACCCCTCCACTTT. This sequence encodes CASSQRDTNSPLHF.

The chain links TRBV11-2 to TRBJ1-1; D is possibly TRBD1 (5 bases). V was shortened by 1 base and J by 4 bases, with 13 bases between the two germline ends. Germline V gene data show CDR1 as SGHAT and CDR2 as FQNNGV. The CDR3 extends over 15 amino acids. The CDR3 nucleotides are TGTGCCAGCAGCTTAGGGCGGGGCGGGACCACTGAAGCTTTCTTT. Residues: CASSLGRGGTTEAFF.

This CDR3 is CASGLVPADTQYF. In DNA, the CDR3 is TGTGCTAGTGGTTTGGTACCGGCAGATACGCAGTATTTT. This rearrangement joins TRBV12-5 to TRBJ2-3; D ambiguous. This CDR3 has 13 amino acids. V was trimmed by 0 bases and J by 4 bases, leaving 5 bases between them. Germline assignment: CDR1 LGHNT and CDR2 FRNRAP.

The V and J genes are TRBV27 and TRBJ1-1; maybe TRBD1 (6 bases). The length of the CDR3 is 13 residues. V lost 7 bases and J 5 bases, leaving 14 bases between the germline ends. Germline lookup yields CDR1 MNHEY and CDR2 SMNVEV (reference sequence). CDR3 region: CASMGAGYTEAFF. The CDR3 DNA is TGTGCCAGCATGGGGGCAGGGTATACTGAAGCTTTCTTT.

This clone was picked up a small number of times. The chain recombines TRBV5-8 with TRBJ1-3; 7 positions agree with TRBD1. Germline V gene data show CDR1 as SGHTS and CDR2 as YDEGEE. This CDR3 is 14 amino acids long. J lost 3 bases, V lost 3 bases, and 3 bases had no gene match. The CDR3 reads CASSSTGNGNTIYF. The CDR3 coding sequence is TGTGCCAGCAGCTCGACAGGGAATGGAAACACCATATATTTT.

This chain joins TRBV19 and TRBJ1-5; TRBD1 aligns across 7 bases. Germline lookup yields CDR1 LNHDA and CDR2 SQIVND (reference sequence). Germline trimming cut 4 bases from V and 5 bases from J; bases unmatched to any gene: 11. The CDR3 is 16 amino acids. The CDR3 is CASSNMGQYEDQPQHF. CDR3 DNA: TGTGCCAGTAGTAACATGGGACAGTATGAGGATCAGCCCCAGCATTTT.

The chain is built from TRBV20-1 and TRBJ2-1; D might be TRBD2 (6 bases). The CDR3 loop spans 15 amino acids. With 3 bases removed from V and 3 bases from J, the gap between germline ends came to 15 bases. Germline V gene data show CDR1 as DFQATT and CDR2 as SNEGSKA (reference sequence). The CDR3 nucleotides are TGCAGTGCTAGTCTGTGGCGGGAAGACTACAATGAGCAGTTCTTC. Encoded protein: CSASLWREDYNEQFF.

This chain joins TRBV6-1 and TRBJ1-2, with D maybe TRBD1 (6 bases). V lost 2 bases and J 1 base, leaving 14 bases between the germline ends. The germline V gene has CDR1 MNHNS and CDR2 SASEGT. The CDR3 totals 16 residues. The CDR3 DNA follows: TGTGCCAGCAGTGAAATGGGGGGGGGCTTTAACTATGGCTACACCTTC. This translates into CASSEMGGGFNYGYTF.